This TCR beta chain came from a study of blood T cell repertoires in COVID-19. On the study more broadly: Donors in the United States, Italy and Spain gave samples during acute or convalescent COVID-19. T cells, B-cell-depleted T cells, or PBMCs provided the cDNA or gDNA that served as material.

The length of the CDR3 is 14 residues. Trimming pared 5 bases from V and 4 bases from J, leaving 12 bases between. CDR1 and CDR2 from the germline V gene are SEHNR and FQNEAQ (reference sequence). Using immunoSEQ multiplex PCR, the repertoire was profiled, and TCRdb retains in-frame clones only, with some absent. The sample holds roughly 68,000 clones, roughly 84% seen once. The sequenced material came from peripheral blood. The rearrangement links TRBV7-9 to TRBJ1-3; D unclear. The receptor was isolated from a middle-aged man with active COVID-19. This CDR3 is CASSLGSRGNTIYF. The CDR3, as DNA: TGTGCCAGCAGCCTCGGATCGAGGGGAAACACCATATATTTT.